Reported below is one TCR beta chain. The antigen remains undetermined. There were at least 5.5 micrograms of total RNA extracted from every sample. There are 15 residues in the CDR3. Trimming at V came to 2 bases and at J to 8 bases, leaving 5 bases not matched to a gene. Looked up from germline, CDR1 is MNHEY and CDR2 is SVGAGI. The source of the sample is a study of blood T cells in healthy people across ages. Broader study findings: Donors of long life had a larger count of naive CD4+ cells and greater diversity than aged donors.

Combining a sample-barcoded 5' primer with a J-beta primer mix, a second PCR ran for roughly 6 to 12 cycles. Every single cDNA molecule received a tag from a template-switch adaptor with 12 random nucleotides. TCRdb passed the 5' RACE reads through MiXCR, listing each CDR3 protein once. The sample has 800,000 to 900,000 distinct CDR3 sequences, 62% seen once. The sample was blood. This receptor was identified in a man younger than 40 in good health. J is TRBJ2-3 and V is TRBV6-5; TRBD2 matches at 12 bases. DNA for the CDR3: TGTGCCAGCAGTTACGGTGCTAGCGGGGGGGGTACGCAGTATTTT. It is translated as CASSYGASGGGTQYF.